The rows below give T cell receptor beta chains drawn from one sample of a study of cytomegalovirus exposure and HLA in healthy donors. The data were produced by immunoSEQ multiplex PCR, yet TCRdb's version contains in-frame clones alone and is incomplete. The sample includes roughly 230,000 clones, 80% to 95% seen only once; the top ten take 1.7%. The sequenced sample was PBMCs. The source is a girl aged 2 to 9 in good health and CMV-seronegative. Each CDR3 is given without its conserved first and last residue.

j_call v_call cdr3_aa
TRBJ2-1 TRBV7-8 ASSLAWTTSGTYNEQF
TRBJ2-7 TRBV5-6 ASSLGTGAYEQY
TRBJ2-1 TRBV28 ASRGQGSHEQF
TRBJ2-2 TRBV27 ASSRAGQGYTGELF
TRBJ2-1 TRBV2 ASSEVGLATEQF
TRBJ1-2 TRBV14 ASSQDRVFPAGLDGYT
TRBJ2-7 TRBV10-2 ASSTQAGSNEQY
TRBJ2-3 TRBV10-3 AISTAASSLDTQY
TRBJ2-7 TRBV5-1 ASSLEGTGRHEQY
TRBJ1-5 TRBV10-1 ASSGQSNQPQH
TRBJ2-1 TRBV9 ASSPFRASGIYNEQF
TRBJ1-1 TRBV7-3 ASSLSRLSEAF
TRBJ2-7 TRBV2 ASSVRTVIYEQY
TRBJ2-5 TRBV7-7 ASSLGLQETQY
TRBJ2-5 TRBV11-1 ASSLRTGGQETQY
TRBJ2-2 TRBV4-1 ASSHRTSGNTGELF
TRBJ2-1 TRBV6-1 ASTLTSGSTEQF
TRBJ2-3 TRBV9 ASSVVGGATDTQY
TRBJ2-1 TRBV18 ASSPDSSGAYNEQF
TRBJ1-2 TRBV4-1 ASSAMGTKDYGYT
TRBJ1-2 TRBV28 ASRGPLDGTGRYGYGYT
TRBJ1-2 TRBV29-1 SVDEGFGYT
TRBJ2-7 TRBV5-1 ASSSGTSGGYEQY
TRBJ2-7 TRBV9 ASSVGDSHPDYEQY